These T cell receptor beta chains were read from a single sample in a study of blood T cell repertoires in COVID-19. The table came from immunoSEQ multiplex PCR; TCRdb's copy has only in-frame clones and leaves some out. The sample lists some 50,000 clones, 84% seen once, with 2.6% in the top ten. Source material: peripheral blood. These receptors came from a man aged 45-60 years with acute or convalescent COVID-19. CDR3s include the opening cysteine and the closing phenylalanine or tryptophan. The D gene is left open where the match is weak. Where a row states a size, it is once, few, many or the class of an expanded clone; other rows omit it.

j_call | clone_size | v_call | d_call | cdr3_length | cdr3_nt | cdr3_aa
TRBJ2-2 | NA | TRBV4-1 | TRBD2 | 18 | TGCGCCAGCAGCGCGTGGACTAGCCTAAGAGGGGGAACCGGGGAGCTGTTTTTT | CASSAWTSLRGGTGELFF
TRBJ1-3 | NA | TRBV13 | NA | 15 | TGTGCCTGCCGCCAAATTCAAGGGGATGGAAACACCATATATTTT | CACRQIQGDGNTIYF
TRBJ1-5 | NA | TRBV28 | TRBD1 | 16 | TGTGCCAGCAGTTCACCGACAGGGCGCAGCAATCAGCCCCAGCATTTT | CASSSPTGRSNQPQHF
TRBJ2-3 | NA | TRBV2 | TRBD2 | 15 | TGTGCCAGCAGTGACGGCGGGGGATCCACAGATACGCAGTATTTT | CASSDGGGSTDTQYF
TRBJ2-7 | NA | TRBV6-5 | TRBD1 | 15 | TGTGCCAGCAGCTACAGGGGGCGATTTTTCGACGAGCAGTACTTC | CASSYRGRFFDEQYF
TRBJ2-1 | NA | TRBV28 | NA | 12 | TGTGCCAGCAGTTTACTCCCCAATGAGCAGTTCTTC | CASSLLPNEQFF
TRBJ2-2 | few | TRBV7-3 | TRBD1 | 13 | TGTGCCAGCAGCCCCCAGGGGGCCGGGGAGCTGTTTTTT | CASSPQGAGELFF
TRBJ1-2 | NA | TRBV7-2 | NA | 14 | TGTGCCAGCAGCTTACTTGGGAGTTTCGGCGGTTACACCTTC | CASSLLGSFGGYTF
TRBJ2-1 | NA | TRBV13 | TRBD2 | 16 | TGTGCCAGCAGCCCCCGCCGGCTAGCGGGAGGTGCTGAGCAGTTCTTC | CASSPRRLAGGAEQFF
TRBJ2-7 | NA | TRBV11-3 | NA | 14 | TGTGCCAGCAGCTTAGGTTCAGGGGACGACGAGCAGTACTTC | CASSLGSGDDEQYF
TRBJ2-3 | NA | TRBV2 | NA | 15 | TGTGCCAGCAGTGTTTACGTCCGGGGGACAGATACGCAGTATTTT | CASSVYVRGTDTQYF
TRBJ2-7 | NA | TRBV15 | NA | 17 | TGTGCCACCAGCAGAGATGGTGGGCAGGGGCAATTTTACGAGCAGTACTTC | CATSRDGGQGQFYEQYF
TRBJ2-2 | NA | TRBV7-8 | NA | 8 | TGTGCCAGCCGGGGGCTGTTTTTT | CASRGLFF
TRBJ2-5 | few | TRBV5-1 | NA | 14 | TGCGCCAGCAGCTTGGAGAGGGGGGGAGAGACCCAGTACTTC | CASSLERGGETQYF
TRBJ2-7 | NA | TRBV30 | NA | 14 | TGTGCCTGGAGTGTAGGACAGATACCCTACGAGCAGTACTTC | CAWSVGQIPYEQYF
TRBJ2-2 | NA | TRBV7-8 | TRBD1 | 19 | TGTGCCAGCAGCTCCCACAGGGGGCGCGCGTATAGAAACACCGGGGAGCTGTTTTTT | CASSSHRGRAYRNTGELFF
TRBJ1-1 | NA | TRBV12-3/TRBV12-4 | TRBD1 | 13 | TGTGCCAGCAGTCGACAGGGGCAGGGTGAAGCTTTCTTT | CASSRQGQGEAFF
TRBJ2-7 | NA | TRBV5-1 | NA | 15 | TGCGCCAGCAGCTTGGTACGAGGGACAACCTACGAGCAGTACTTC | CASSLVRGTTYEQYF
TRBJ1-4 | NA | TRBV30 | TRBD1 | 12 | TGTGCCTCAACGCAGGGGGAGGAAAAACTGTTTTTT | CASTQGEEKLFF
TRBJ2-3 | NA | TRBV7-9 | TRBD1 | 16 | TGTGCCAGCAGCTTAGTAGTACAGGGGGCTAGAGATACGCAGTATTTT | CASSLVVQGARDTQYF
TRBJ1-1 | NA | TRBV5-6 | TRBD1 | 15 | TGTGCCAGCAGCTCAGAACAGGGGAGGATGACTGAAGCTTTCTTT | CASSSEQGRMTEAFF
TRBJ1-6 | NA | TRBV6-5 | NA | 14 | TGTGCCAGCACCTCGGCAGGGGATAATTCACCCCTCCACTTT | CASTSAGDNSPLHF
TRBJ1-6 | NA | TRBV15 | NA | 15 | TGTGCCACCAGCAGAGACAGGGGTTTAGATTCACCCCTCCACTTT | CATSRDRGLDSPLHF
TRBJ2-3 | NA | TRBV9 | NA | 15 | TGTGCCAGCAGCGAGGGGTTTTGGGGCACAGATACGCAGTATTTT | CASSEGFWGTDTQYF
TRBJ1-2 | NA | TRBV21-1 | NA | 16 | TGTGCCAGCAGCAAAGTAGGACAGCTACAACCCTATGGCTACACCTTC | CASSKVGQLQPYGYTF
TRBJ2-1 | NA | TRBV6-6 | TRBD1 | 14 | TGTGCCAGCACCACGACAGGGGGCTACAATGAGCAGTTCTTC | CASTTTGGYNEQFF
TRBJ1-2 | few | TRBV6-1 | NA | 14 | TGTGCCAGCAGTGAAGCAAGCAGGGCAGGTGGCTACACCTTC | CASSEASRAGGYTF
TRBJ2-1 | NA | TRBV11-3 | NA | 14 | TGTGCCAGCAGCGCAAGCCGAGGGGGGGTCGAGCAGTTCTTC | CASSASRGGVEQFF
TRBJ2-1 | once | TRBV2 | TRBD1 | 20 | TGTGCCAGTGGGTACAACCCAGTGGCTGACAGGGCTAGCTCCTACAATGAGCAGTTCTTC | CASGYNPVADRASSYNEQFF
TRBJ1-2 | NA | TRBV4-1 | TRBD1 | 15 | TGCGCCAGCAGCCAAGAGGGGACAGGGGCCTATGGCTACACCTTC | CASSQEGTGAYGYTF
TRBJ1-3 | NA | TRBV6-4 | NA | 19 | TGTGCCAGCACCGAGGGTGGAAGGGGGATAGGATTTTCTGGAAACACCATATATTTT | CASTEGGRGIGFSGNTIYF
TRBJ1-2 | NA | TRBV5-6 | NA | 15 | TGTGCCAGCAGCTGGAAGGGGTCGGCTTCCTATGGCTACACCTTC | CASSWKGSASYGYTF
TRBJ2-7 | NA | TRBV14 | TRBD1 | 16 | TGTGCCAGCAGCCAAGCCAGAATACAGGGGAAATACGAGCAGTACTTC | CASSQARIQGKYEQYF
TRBJ2-5 | once | TRBV27 | NA | 13 | TGTGCCAGCAGTTTTTGGGGGGAAGAGACCCAGTACTTC | CASSFWGEETQYF
TRBJ2-3 | NA | TRBV7-9 | NA | 16 | TGTGCCAGCAGCCCTCTGGGGGGAGCTGGCGCAGATACGCAGTATTTT | CASSPLGGAGADTQYF
TRBJ1-1 | few | TRBV25-1 | TRBD1 | 12 | TGTGCCAGCGGGACAGGGGCCACTGAAGCTTTCTTT | CASGTGATEAFF
TRBJ1-4 | NA | TRBV19 | NA | 12 | TGTGCCAGTAGCCCCGTCCGGGGAAAACTGTTTTTT | CASSPVRGKLFF
TRBJ1-2 | NA | TRBV7-9 | NA | 13 | TGTGCCAGCAGCTTTTCAGATGTTCGTGGCTACACCTTC | CASSFSDVRGYTF
TRBJ2-3 | NA | TRBV7-9 | TRBD2 | 15 | TGTGCCAGCAGCCTCACTAGCGGGAGAACAGATACGCAGTATTTT | CASSLTSGRTDTQYF
TRBJ1-3 | NA | TRBV14 | TRBD1 | 16 | TGTGCCAGCAGCCATGGGACAGGGTTCTACGGAAACACCATATATTTT | CASSHGTGFYGNTIYF
TRBJ1-5 | NA | TRBV7-8 | NA | 15 | TGTGCCAGCAGCTTAGGGTCGGGACAAGGTCAGCCCCAGCATTTT | CASSLGSGQGQPQHF
TRBJ2-2 | NA | TRBV18 | NA | 14 | TGTGCCAGCTCGCGGGACAGTAGCCACCGGGAGCTGTTTTTT | CASSRDSSHRELFF
TRBJ1-5 | NA | TRBV12-3/TRBV12-4 | TRBD1 | 13 | TGTGCCAGCAGTTTGACAGGGCGTCAGCCCCAGCATTTT | CASSLTGRQPQHF
TRBJ2-1 | NA | TRBV19 | TRBD2 | 12 | TGTGCCAGTAATACACGTAGCGGGAGTCAGGTCTTC | CASNTRSGSQVF
TRBJ1-1 | NA | TRBV10-3 | NA | 8 | TGTGCCATCACTCCAGCTTTCTTT | CAITPAFF
TRBJ2-6 | NA | TRBV19 | NA | 16 | TGTGCCAGTAGTAGTCCAGCCGGGGCTGGGGCCAACGTCCTGACTTTC | CASSSPAGAGANVLTF
TRBJ1-2 | NA | TRBV5-1 | TRBD1 | 13 | TGCGCCAGCAGCTTTCGGACAGGGGATGGCTACACCTTC | CASSFRTGDGYTF
TRBJ1-2 | NA | TRBV28 | NA | 13 | TGTGCCAGCAGTCGCCACACCGTTCCTGGCTACACCTTC | CASSRHTVPGYTF
TRBJ2-5 | NA | TRBV27 | TRBD1 | 17 | TGTGCCAGCAGTTTATGGGGGACAGGGGTGGACCTGGAGACCCAGTACTTC | CASSLWGTGVDLETQYF
TRBJ2-1 | NA | TRBV5-1 | NA | 14 | TGCGCCAGCACCGTACCGGGCTCCTACAATGAGCAGTTCTTC | CASTVPGSYNEQFF
TRBJ1-6 | NA | TRBV6-5 | NA | 15 | TGTGCCAGCAGCTCCCGGGAGGGGGTCAATTCACCCCTCCACTTT | CASSSREGVNSPLHF